This TCR beta chain comes out of a study of blood T cell repertoires in COVID-19. Whole-study context: From the United States, Italy and Spain came samples of acute and convalescent COVID-19. The cDNA or gDNA used as material had been derived from T cells, B-cell-depleted T cells, or PBMCs.

Methods used by the authors: Amplification of reference gene primers provided the estimated nucleated cell counts. Assay: immunoSEQ multiplex PCR; the TCRdb copy retains only in-frame clones and omits some. The V and J calls and clone size are taken from that table; D and trimming were inferred from the DNA. Found here are about 110,000 clones, roughly 85% of them singletons; the top ten hold over 15%. Germline values: CDR1 SGHTA, CDR2 FQGNSA. Trimming removed 2 bases from V and 6 bases from J, with 8 bases in between. The CDR3 is made up of 14 amino acids. The TCR originated in a woman aged 80 or over with acute or convalescent COVID-19. The chain couples TRBV7-2 to TRBJ1-6; D is uncertain. Sequenced material: peripheral blood. In DNA, the CDR3 is TGTGCCAGCAGCTTAAGAGACACTAATTCACCCCTCCACTTT. Encoded protein: CASSLRDTNSPLHF. The full variable domain, completed using reference TRBV7-2 and TRBJ1-6, is GAGVSQSPSNKVTEKGKDVELRCDPISGHTALYWYRQSLGQGLEFLIYFQGNSAPDKSGLPSDRFSAERTGGSVSTLTIQRTQQEDSAVYLCASSLRDTNSPLHFGNGTRLTVT.